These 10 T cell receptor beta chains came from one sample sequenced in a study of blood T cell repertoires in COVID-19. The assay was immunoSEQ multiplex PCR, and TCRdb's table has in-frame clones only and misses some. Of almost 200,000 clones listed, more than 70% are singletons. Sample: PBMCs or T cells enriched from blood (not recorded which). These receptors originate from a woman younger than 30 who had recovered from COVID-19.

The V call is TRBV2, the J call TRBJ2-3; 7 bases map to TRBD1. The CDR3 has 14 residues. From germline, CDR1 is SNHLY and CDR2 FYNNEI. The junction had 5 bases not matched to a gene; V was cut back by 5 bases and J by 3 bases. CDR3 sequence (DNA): TGTGCCAGCAGTCGGGACAGAAGTACAGATACGCAGTATTTT. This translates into CASSRDRSTDTQYF.

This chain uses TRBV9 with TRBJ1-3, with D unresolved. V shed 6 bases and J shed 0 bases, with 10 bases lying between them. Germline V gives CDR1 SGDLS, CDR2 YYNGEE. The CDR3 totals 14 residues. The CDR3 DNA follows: TGTGCCAGCACCCGGGGTAACTCTGGAAACACCATATATTTT. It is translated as CASTRGNSGNTIYF.

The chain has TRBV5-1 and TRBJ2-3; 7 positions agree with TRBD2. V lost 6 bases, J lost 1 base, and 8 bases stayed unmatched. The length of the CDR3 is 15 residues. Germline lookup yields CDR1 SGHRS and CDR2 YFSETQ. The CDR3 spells CASTVRGDRTDTQYF. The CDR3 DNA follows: TGCGCCAGCACCGTCCGGGGGGACCGCACAGATACGCAGTATTTT.

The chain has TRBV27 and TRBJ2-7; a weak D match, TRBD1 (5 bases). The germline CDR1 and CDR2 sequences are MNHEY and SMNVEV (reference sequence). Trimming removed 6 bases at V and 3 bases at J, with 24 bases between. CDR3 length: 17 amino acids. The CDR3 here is CASSPRAGIHLGYEQYF. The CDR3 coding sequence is TGTGCCAGCAGCCCACGGGCAGGGATCCACCTTGGCTACGAGCAGTACTTC.

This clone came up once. The CDR3 coding sequence is TGTGCCTGGAAAAGGACAGGGGGCACTGAAGCTTTCTTT. Its protein is CAWKRTGGTEAFF. The rearrangement joins TRBV30 to TRBJ1-1, with TRBD1 matching 10 bases. Trimming at V came to 4 bases and at J to 4 bases, leaving 3 bases not matched to a gene. In germline, CDR1 is GTSNPN, CDR2 SVGIG (reference sequence). The CDR3 covers 13 residues.

The CDR3 spells CASRDRSYNEQFF. The CDR3 region has the DNA TGTGCCAGCAGGGACAGGTCGTACAATGAGCAGTTCTTC. The chain recombines TRBV28 with TRBJ2-1; 7 nucleotides line up with TRBD1. This CDR3 has 13 residues. V was clipped by 6 bases and J by 4 bases; unmatched bases: 3. Germline lookup yields CDR1 MDHEN and CDR2 SYDVKM.

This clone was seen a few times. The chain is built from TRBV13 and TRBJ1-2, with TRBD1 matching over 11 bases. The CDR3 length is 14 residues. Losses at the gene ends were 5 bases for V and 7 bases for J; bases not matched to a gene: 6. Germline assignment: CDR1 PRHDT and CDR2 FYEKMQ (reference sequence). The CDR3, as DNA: TGTGCCAGCAGCAAAGGACAGGGGGCGATTGGCTACACCTTC. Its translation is CASSKGQGAIGYTF.

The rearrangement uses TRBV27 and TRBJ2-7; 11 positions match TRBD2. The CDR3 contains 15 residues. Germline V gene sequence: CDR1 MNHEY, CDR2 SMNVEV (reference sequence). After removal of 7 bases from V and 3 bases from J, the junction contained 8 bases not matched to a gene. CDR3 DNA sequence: TGTGCCAGCACTGCCCGACTAGCGGGATACTACGAGCAGTACTTC. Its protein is CASTARLAGYYEQYF.

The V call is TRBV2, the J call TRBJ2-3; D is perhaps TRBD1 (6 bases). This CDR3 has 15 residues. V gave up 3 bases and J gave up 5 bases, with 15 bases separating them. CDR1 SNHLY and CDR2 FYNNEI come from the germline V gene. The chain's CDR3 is CASSDGAAGEDTQYF. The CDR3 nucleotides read TGTGCCAGCAGTGATGGGGCGGCAGGGGAAGATACGCAGTATTTT.

The DNA of the CDR3 is TGTGCCTGGAGCGCTCGGTGGTCTGAAAAACTGTTTTTT. Translated, it gives CAWSARWSEKLFF. V gene TRBV30 combines with J gene TRBJ1-4; D is ambiguous. The CDR3 is 13 amino acids. Trimming took 3 bases from V and 7 from J, leaving 12 bases between them. CDR1 is GTSNPN and CDR2 is SVGIG in the germline V gene (reference sequence).